This T cell receptor (beta chain) comes out of a study of blood T cell repertoires in COVID-19. The overall study: The United States, Italy and Spain were the sources of the acute and convalescent COVID-19 samples. The cDNA or gDNA used as material had been derived from T cells, B-cell-depleted T cells, or PBMCs.

The CDR3 is 16 residues long. V was shortened by 0 bases and J by 0 bases, with 11 bases between the two germline ends. The germline CDR1 and CDR2 sequences are MNHEY and SVGAGI. Authors' data handling: Reference gene primer amplification yielded estimated nucleated cell counts. Clones were read by immunoSEQ multiplex PCR, and TCRdb kept only the in-frame ones, dropping some. That table supplies the V and J calls and clone size; D and trimming were determined from the DNA. The sample contains some 190,000 clones, about 88% of which appear only once. This TCR came from a woman aged 35 to 49 who had recovered from COVID-19. Material for sequencing was peripheral blood. This chain connects TRBV6-5 to TRBJ1-1, with D possibly matching TRBD1 (6 bases). The CDR3 is CASSYSPRTVNTEAFF. The CDR3 DNA reads as TGTGCCAGCAGTTACTCTCCTAGGACAGTGAACACTGAAGCTTTCTTT.